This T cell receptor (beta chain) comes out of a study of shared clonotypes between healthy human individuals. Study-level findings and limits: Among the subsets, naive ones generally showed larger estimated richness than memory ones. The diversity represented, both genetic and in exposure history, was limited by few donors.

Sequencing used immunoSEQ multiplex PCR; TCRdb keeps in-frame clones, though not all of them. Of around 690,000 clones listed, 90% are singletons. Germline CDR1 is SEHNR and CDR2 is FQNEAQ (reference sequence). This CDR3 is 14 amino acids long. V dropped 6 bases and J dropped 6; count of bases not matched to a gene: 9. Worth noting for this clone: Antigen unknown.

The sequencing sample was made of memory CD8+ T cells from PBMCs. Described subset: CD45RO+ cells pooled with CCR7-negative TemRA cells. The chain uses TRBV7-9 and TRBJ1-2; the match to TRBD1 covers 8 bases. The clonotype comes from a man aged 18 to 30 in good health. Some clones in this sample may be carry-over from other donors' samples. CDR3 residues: CASRAELTGDGYTF. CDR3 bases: TGTGCCAGCAGGGCAGAGCTGACAGGGGATGGCTACACCTTC.